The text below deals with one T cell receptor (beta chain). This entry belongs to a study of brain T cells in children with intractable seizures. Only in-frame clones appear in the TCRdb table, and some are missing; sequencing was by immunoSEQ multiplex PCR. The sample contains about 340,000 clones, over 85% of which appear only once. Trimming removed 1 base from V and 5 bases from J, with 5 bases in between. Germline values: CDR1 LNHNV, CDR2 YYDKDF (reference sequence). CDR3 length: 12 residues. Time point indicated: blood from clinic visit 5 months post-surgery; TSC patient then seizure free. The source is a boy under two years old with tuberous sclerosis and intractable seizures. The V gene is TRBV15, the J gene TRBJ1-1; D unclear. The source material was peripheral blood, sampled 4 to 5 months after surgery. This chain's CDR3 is CATSRAGTEAFF. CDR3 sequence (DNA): TGTGCCACCAGCAGAGCTGGTACTGAAGCTTTCTTT.